The TCR beta chain under discussion was sequenced for a study of OX40 agonist ivuxolimab in advanced cancers. Study overall: Given to patients was ivuxolimab, an agonistic anti-OX40 (CD134) antibody.

V lost 0 bases and J lost 7, with 19 bases in between. Per the germline V gene, CDR1 is SGHDN and CDR2 is FVKESK. The CDR3 is made up of 16 amino acids. This clone was seen just once. The table came from immunoSEQ multiplex PCR; TCRdb's copy has only in-frame clones and leaves some out. The sample has roughly 69,000 clones, approximately 91% seen once. Sample: CD4+ or CD8+ T cells sorted from blood, taken in a trial of the OX40 agonist ivuxolimab. The J gene is TRBJ2-7, the V gene TRBV14; D is perhaps TRBD2 (5 bases). This TCR came from an adult with an advanced solid tumor such as melanoma, head and neck, liver or kidney cancer. CDR3 residues: CASSQDVWRNLGEQYF. Here the CDR3 DNA reads TGTGCCAGCAGCCAAGATGTATGGAGGAACCTAGGAGAGCAGTACTTC.